The rows below give T cell receptor beta chains drawn from one sample of a study of CD8 T cells in ankylosing spondylitis. Using its own MiXCR run on the 5' RACE reads, TCRdb lists one record per CDR3 protein. Of about 240,000 distinct CDR3 sequences listed, 20% to 30% are singletons. The sequenced sample was blood, either unsorted or a sorted T cell fraction (not recorded which). These TCRs come from a male donor with ankylosing spondylitis or in good health (not recorded which). CDR3s include the opening cysteine and the closing phenylalanine or tryptophan. The D gene is left open where the match is weak. Size values are once, few and many counts, or a class for expanded clones, and some rows have none.

CDR3aa: CASSLSAVSSGELFF; CDR3nt: TGCGCCAGCAGCTTGTCAGCGGTGAGCAGCGGGGAGCTGTTTTTT; j_gene: TRBJ2-2; v_gene: TRBV5-1; abundance: -; d_gene: -
CDR3aa: CSATGGALNTGELFF; CDR3nt: TGCAGTGCTACAGGGGGGGCGTTGAACACCGGGGAGCTGTTTTTT; j_gene: TRBJ2-2; v_gene: TRBV20-1; abundance: -; d_gene: -
CDR3aa: CSAQGLAGGSYEQYF; CDR3nt: TGCAGTGCCCAGGGACTAGCGGGGGGATCCTACGAGCAGTACTTC; j_gene: TRBJ2-7; v_gene: TRBV20-1; abundance: few; d_gene: TRBD2
CDR3aa: CASSFEGEDTQYF; CDR3nt: TGCGCCAGCAGCTTCGAGGGGGAAGATACGCAGTATTTT; j_gene: TRBJ2-3; v_gene: TRBV5-1; abundance: many; d_gene: -
CDR3aa: CASRYRGRSYEQYF; CDR3nt: TGTGCCAGCAGGTACAGGGGACGGTCCTACGAGCAGTACTTC; j_gene: TRBJ2-7; v_gene: TRBV12-3/TRBV12-4; abundance: many; d_gene: TRBD1
CDR3aa: CSAWNSGNTIYF; CDR3nt: TGCAGTGCCTGGAACTCTGGAAACACCATATATTTT; j_gene: TRBJ1-3; v_gene: TRBV20-1; abundance: few; d_gene: -
CDR3aa: CASSKEGGSPLHF; CDR3nt: TGTGCCAGCAGCAAAGAAGGGGGGTCACCCCTCCACTTT; j_gene: TRBJ1-6; v_gene: TRBV7-9; abundance: -; d_gene: -
CDR3aa: CSAWGRLRSYEQYF; CDR3nt: TGCAGTGCTTGGGGGCGCCTTAGGTCCTACGAGCAGTACTTC; j_gene: TRBJ2-7; v_gene: TRBV20-1; abundance: few; d_gene: -
CDR3aa: CASSPVRLAGGSEQFF; CDR3nt: TGTGCCAGCAGTCCAGTAAGACTAGCAGGGGGGAGTGAGCAGTTCTTC; j_gene: TRBJ2-1; v_gene: TRBV12-3/TRBV12-4; abundance: -; d_gene: -
CDR3aa: CASSDRFSTDTQYF; CDR3nt: TGTGCCAGCTCGGACAGGTTCAGCACAGATACGCAGTATTTT; j_gene: TRBJ2-3; v_gene: TRBV7-9; abundance: -; d_gene: TRBD1
CDR3aa: CAISGRGRGNEQFF; CDR3nt: TGTGCCATCAGTGGGCGGGGCAGGGGGAATGAGCAGTTCTTC; j_gene: TRBJ2-1; v_gene: TRBV10-3; abundance: -; d_gene: -
CDR3aa: CASSQEPSGGAWDEQYF; CDR3nt: TGTGCCAGCAGCCAAGAGCCTAGCGGGGGGGCCTGGGACGAGCAGTACTTC; j_gene: TRBJ2-7; v_gene: TRBV3-1; abundance: few; d_gene: TRBD2
CDR3aa: CASSLGLGPDVSYEQYF; CDR3nt: TGTGCCAGCAGTTTGGGTCTGGGGCCCGATGTCTCCTACGAGCAGTACTTC; j_gene: TRBJ2-7; v_gene: TRBV12-3/TRBV12-4; abundance: few; d_gene: -
CDR3aa: CATSDWTASTDTQYF; CDR3nt: TGTGCCACCAGTGATTGGACAGCCAGCACAGATACGCAGTATTTT; j_gene: TRBJ2-3; v_gene: TRBV24-1; abundance: few; d_gene: -
CDR3aa: CASSFLFGAQETQYF; CDR3nt: TGTGCCAGCAGCTTCCTCTTCGGGGCCCAAGAGACCCAGTACTTC; j_gene: TRBJ2-5; v_gene: TRBV11-2; abundance: -; d_gene: -
CDR3aa: CASSYSGAYEQYF; CDR3nt: TGTGCCAGCAGTTACTCAGGGGCATACGAGCAGTACTTC; j_gene: TRBJ2-7; v_gene: TRBV6-6; abundance: few; d_gene: -
CDR3aa: CSAGTDRYEQYF; CDR3nt: TGCAGTGCTGGGACAGATAGATACGAGCAGTACTTC; j_gene: TRBJ2-7; v_gene: TRBV20-1; abundance: few; d_gene: TRBD1
CDR3aa: CASSFGVRGDQPQHF; CDR3nt: TGTGCCAGCAGTTTTGGGGTAAGGGGCGATCAGCCCCAGCATTTT; j_gene: TRBJ1-5; v_gene: TRBV12-3/TRBV12-4; abundance: -; d_gene: -
CDR3aa: CSARDPGQGGNTEAFF; CDR3nt: TGCAGTGCTAGAGATCCGGGACAGGGAGGGAACACTGAAGCTTTCTTT; j_gene: TRBJ1-1; v_gene: TRBV20-1; abundance: many; d_gene: TRBD1